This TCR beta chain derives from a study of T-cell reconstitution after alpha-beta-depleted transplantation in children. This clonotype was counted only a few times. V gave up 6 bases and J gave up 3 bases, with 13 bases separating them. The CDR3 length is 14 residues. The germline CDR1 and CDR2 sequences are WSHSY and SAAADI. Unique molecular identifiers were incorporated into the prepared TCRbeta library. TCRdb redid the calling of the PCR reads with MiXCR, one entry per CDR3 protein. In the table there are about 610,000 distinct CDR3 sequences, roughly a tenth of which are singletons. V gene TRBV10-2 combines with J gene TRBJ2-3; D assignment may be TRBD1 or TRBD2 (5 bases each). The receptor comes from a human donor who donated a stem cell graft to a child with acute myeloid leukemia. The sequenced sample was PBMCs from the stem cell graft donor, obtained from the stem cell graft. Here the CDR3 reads CASSRDVTTDTQYF. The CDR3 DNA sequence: TGCGCCAGCAGCCGGGACGTCACTACAGATACGCAGTATTTT.